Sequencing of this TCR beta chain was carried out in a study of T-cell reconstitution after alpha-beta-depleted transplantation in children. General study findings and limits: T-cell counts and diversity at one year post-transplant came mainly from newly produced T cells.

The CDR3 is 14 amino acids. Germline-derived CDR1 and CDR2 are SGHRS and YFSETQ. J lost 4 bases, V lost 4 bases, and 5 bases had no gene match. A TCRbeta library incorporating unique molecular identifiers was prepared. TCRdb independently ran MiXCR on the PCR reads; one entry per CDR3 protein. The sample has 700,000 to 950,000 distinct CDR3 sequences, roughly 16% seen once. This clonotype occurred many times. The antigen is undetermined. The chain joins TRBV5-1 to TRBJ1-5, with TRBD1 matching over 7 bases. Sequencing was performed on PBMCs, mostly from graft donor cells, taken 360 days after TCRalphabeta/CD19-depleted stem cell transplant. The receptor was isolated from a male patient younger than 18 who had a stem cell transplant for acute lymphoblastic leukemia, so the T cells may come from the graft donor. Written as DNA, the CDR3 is TGCGCCAGCAGCCTACAGGGGATAAATCAGCCCCAGCATTTT. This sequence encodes CASSLQGINQPQHF.